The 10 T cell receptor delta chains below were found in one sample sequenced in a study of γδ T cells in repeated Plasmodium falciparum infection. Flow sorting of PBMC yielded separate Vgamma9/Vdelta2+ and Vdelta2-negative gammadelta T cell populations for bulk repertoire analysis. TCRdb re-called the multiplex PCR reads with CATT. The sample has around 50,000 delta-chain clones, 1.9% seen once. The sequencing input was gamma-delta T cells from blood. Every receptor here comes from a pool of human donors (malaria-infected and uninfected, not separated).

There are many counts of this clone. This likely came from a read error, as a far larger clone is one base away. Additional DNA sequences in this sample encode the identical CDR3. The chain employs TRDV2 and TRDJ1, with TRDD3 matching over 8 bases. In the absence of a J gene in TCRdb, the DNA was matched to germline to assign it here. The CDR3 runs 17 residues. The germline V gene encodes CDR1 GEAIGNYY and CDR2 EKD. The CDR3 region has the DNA TGTGCCTGTGACACCGTACTGGGGGCCCCGTACACTGATAAACTCATCTTT. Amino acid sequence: CACDTVLGAPYTDKLIF.

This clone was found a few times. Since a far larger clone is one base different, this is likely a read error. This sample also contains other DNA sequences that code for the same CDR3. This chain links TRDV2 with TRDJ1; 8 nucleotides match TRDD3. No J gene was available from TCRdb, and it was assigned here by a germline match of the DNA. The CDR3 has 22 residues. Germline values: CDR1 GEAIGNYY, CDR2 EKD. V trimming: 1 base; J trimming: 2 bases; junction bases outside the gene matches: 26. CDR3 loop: CACDTVGSVKTSLGDSTDKLIF. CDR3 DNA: TGTGCCTGTGACACGGTGGGCTCAGTGAAGACTTCATTGGGGGATTCAACCGATAAACTCATCTTT.

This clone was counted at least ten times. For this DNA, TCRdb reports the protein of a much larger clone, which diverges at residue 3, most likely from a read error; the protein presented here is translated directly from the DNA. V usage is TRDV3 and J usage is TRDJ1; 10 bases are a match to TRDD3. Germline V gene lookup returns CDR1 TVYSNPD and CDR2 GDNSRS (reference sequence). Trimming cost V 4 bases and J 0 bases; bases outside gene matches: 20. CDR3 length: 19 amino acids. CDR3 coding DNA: TGTGCCTCCCCCCCCTTCCTGTTTGGGGGATACTCGGACACCGATAAACTCATCTTT. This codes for CASPPFLFGGYSDTDKLIF.

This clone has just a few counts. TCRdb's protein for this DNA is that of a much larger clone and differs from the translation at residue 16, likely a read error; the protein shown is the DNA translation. CDR3 region: CACEPMGIERVPRVAEKLIF. The CDR3 region has the DNA TGTGCCTGTGAACCTATGGGGATAGAAAGGGTTCCAAGGGTGGCCGAAAAACTCATCTTT. The J gene is TRDJ1, the V gene TRDV2; 7 bases map to TRDD3. The J gene, left out of TCRdb, was set here by checking the DNA against germline. Germline loops: CDR1 GEAIGNYY, CDR2 EKD. The CDR3 is 20 residues long.

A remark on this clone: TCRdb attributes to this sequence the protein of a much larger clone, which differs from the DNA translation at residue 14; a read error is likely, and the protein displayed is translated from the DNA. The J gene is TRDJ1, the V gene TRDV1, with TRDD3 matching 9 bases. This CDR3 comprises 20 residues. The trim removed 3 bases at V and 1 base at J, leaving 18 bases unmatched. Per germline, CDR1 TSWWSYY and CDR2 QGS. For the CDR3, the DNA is TGTGCTCTTGGGGATTTCTGTAAACTGGGGGACCCTAAGTGCACCGATAAACTCATCTTT. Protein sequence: CALGDFCKLGDPKCTDKLIF.

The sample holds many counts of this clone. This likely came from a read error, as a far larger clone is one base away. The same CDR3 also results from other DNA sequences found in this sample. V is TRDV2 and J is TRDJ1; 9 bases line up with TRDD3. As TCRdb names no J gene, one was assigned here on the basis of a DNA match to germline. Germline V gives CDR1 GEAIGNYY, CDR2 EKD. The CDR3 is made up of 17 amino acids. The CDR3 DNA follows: TGTGCCTGTGACCCGGTCGGTCTGGGGGATTACACCGACAAACTCATCTTT. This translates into CACDPVGLGDYTDKLIF.

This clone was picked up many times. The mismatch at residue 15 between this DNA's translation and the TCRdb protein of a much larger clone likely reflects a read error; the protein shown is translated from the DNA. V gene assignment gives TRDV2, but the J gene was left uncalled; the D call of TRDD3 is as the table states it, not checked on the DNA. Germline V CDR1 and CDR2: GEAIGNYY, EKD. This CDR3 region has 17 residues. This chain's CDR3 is CACDGYWGAWDTRQVFF. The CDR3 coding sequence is TGTGCCTGTGACGGGTACTGGGGAGCCTGGGACACCCGACAGGTGTTTTTC.

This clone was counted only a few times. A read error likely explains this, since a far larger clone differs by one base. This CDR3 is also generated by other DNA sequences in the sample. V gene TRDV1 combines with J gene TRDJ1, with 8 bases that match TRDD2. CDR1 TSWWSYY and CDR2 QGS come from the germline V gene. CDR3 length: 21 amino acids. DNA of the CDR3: TGTGCTCTGGGGGAACCCGACTTCCTACGTTGGCGTGGGCCCGGTTCTGATAAACTCATCTTT. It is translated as CALGEPDFLRWRGPGSDKLIF.

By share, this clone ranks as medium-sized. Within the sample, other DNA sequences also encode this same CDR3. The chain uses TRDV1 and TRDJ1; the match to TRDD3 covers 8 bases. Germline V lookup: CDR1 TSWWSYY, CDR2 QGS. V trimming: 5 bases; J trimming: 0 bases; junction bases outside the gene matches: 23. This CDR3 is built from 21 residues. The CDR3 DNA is TGTGCTCTTGGGAAGGTTCTACTTTGGTGGGGGATCCCTTTCTACACCGATAAACTCATCTTT. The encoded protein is CALGKVLLWWGIPFYTDKLIF.

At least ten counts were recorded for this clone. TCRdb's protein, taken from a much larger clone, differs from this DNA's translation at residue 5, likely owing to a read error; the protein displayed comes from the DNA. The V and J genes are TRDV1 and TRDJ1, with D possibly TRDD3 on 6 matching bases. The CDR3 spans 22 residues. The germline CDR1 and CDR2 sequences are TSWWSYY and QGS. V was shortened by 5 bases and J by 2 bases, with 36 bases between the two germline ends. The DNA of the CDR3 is TGTGCTCTTGGGAAAGCCCTGGATTTGTACTGGGCCCCACCACGGGGTACCGATAAACTCATCTTT. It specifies CALGKALDLYWAPPRGTDKLIF.